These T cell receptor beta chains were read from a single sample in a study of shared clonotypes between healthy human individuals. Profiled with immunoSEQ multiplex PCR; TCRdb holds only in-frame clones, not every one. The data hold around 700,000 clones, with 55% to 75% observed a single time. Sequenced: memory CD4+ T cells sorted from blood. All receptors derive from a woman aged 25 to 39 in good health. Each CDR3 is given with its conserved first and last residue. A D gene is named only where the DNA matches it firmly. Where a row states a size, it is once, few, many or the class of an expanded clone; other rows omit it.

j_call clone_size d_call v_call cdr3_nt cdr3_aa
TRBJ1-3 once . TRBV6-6 TGTGCCAGCAGGGATTCTGGAAACACCATATATTTT CASRDSGNTIYF
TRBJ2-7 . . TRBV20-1 TGCAGTGCCAGACAGGACTACGAGCAGTACTTC CSARQDYEQYF
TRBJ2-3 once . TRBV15 TGTGCCACCAGCAGAGATAATTACCTCACGGGAGATACGCAGTATTTT CATSRDNYLTGDTQYF
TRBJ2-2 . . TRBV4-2 TGTGCCAGCAGCCAAGACAGGGAAACCGGGGAGCTGTTTTTT CASSQDRETGELFF
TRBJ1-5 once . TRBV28 TGTGCCAGCAGTTTCGGGACACCGAATCAGCCCCAGCATTTT CASSFGTPNQPQHF
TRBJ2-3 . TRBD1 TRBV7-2 TGTGCCAGCAGCTGGGCCGGGACAGGGGGCACAGATACGCAGTATTTT CASSWAGTGGTDTQYF
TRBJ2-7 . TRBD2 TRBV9 TGTGCCAGCAGCGAGCCCGAACTAGCGGCAAGCTCCTACGAGCAGTACTTC CASSEPELAASSYEQYF
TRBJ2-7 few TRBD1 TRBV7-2 TGTGCCAGCAGCGCCAGACAGGGGGACTACGAGCAGTACTTC CASSARQGDYEQYF
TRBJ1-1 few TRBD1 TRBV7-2 TGTGCCAGCAGTTTAACTTCCGGGACAGTTTTTTCAGCTTTCTTT CASSLTSGTVFSAFF
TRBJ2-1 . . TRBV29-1 TGCAGCGTGGGGGCCGGGGAGCAGTTCTTC CSVGAGEQFF
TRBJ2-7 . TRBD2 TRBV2 TGTGCCAGCAGTGAAGGTTGGCTAGCGGATTGGGCCTACGAGCAGTACTTC CASSEGWLADWAYEQYF
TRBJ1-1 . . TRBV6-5 TGTGCCACCAAGGACAACAAGCCGAACACTGAAGCTTTCTTT CATKDNKPNTEAFF
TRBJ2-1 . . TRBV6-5 TGTGCCAGCAGGCTACGTGATTCCTACAATGAGCAGTTCTTC CASRLRDSYNEQFF
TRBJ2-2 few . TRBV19 TGTGCCAGTAATACCCAGGCAGGGGTGTCCGGGGAGCTGTTTTTT CASNTQAGVSGELFF
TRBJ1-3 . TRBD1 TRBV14 TGTGCCAGCAGCGCAACAGGGGATGCTGGAAACACCATATATTTT CASSATGDAGNTIYF
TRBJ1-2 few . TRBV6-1 TGTGCCAGCAGGGGACTCCCGGGGTACTATGGCTACACCTTC CASRGLPGYYGYTF
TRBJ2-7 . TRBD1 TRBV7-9 TGTGCCAGCAGCTTATTTGGGACAGGGTACTCGTACGAGCAGTACTTC CASSLFGTGYSYEQYF
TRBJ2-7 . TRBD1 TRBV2 TGTGCCAGACGGGGACAGGGAGGGGAGCAGTACTTC CARRGQGGEQYF
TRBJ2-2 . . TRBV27 TGTGCCAGCAGTTTATCGATAGTCACCGGGGAGCTGTTTTTT CASSLSIVTGELFF
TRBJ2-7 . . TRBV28 TGTGCCAGCAGTTCCGCCATCTCCTACGAGCAGTACTTC CASSSAISYEQYF
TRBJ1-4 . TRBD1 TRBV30 TGTGCCTGGAATACAGGGGGCCTGAATGAAAAACTGTTTTTT CAWNTGGLNEKLFF
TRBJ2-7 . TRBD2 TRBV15 TGTGCCACCAGCAGAGTGGGACTAGCGGGAAACGAGCAGTACTTC CATSRVGLAGNEQYF
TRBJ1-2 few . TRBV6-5 TGTGCCAGCAGAACAGGGTGGGGGTTCTATGGCTACACCTTC CASRTGWGFYGYTF
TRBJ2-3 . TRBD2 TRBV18 TGTGCCAGCTCACCCGAGGGACTAGCGGGAGGAGATACGCAGTATTTT CASSPEGLAGGDTQYF
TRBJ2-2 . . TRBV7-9 TGTGCCAGCAGCTTAGTATCCAGAGAGCTGTTTTTT CASSLVSRELFF
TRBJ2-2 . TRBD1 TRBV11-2 TGTGCCAGCAGCCAAAACAGGGGCGAGCTGTTTTTT CASSQNRGELFF
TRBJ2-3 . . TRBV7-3 TGTGCCAGCAGCGGGGGACTCGGGGGCACAGATACGCAGTATTTT CASSGGLGGTDTQYF
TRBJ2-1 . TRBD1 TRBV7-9 TGTGCCAGCAGCTTCGACAGGGATGAGCAGTTCTTC CASSFDRDEQFF
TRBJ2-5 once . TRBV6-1 TGTGCCAGCAGTGTTGAGGAGACCCAGTACTTC CASSVEETQYF
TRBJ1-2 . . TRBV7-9 TGTGCCAGCAGCTTGGGTGGGAGAGGCTACACCTTC CASSLGGRGYTF
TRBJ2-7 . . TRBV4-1 TGCGCCAGCAGCCATGGGGGATGGGACGAGCAGTACTTC CASSHGGWDEQYF
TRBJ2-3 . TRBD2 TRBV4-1 TGCGCCAGCAGCCAAGATATCGTCGGGAGGGCCGTTTCGCAGTATTTT CASSQDIVGRAVSQYF
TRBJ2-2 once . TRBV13 TGTGCCAGCAGCTTAGAAGGGTCGGACACCGGGGAGCTGTTTTTT CASSLEGSDTGELFF
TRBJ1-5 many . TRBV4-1 TGCGCCAGCAGCCAAGATCCGAGCAATCAGCCCCAGCATTTT CASSQDPSNQPQHF
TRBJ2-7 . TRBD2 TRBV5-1 TGCGCCAGCAGCTTGGGTGGGGCGGGAGGTCGCGAGCAGTACTTC CASSLGGAGGREQYF
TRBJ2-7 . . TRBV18 TGTGCCAGCTCACCCGACAGCTCCTACGAGCAGTACTTC CASSPDSSYEQYF
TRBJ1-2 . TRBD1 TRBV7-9 TGTGCCAGCAGCCAAACAGGGGGCTGGGACTATGGCTACACCTTC CASSQTGGWDYGYTF
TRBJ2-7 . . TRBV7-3 TGTGCCAGCAGCTTCGAGGCGGGTGCATACGAGCAGTACTTC CASSFEAGAYEQYF
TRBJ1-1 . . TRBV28 TGTGCCAGCAGTTACTTAGACGGCCGACCTGAAGCTTTCTTT CASSYLDGRPEAFF
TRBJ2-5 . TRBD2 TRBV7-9 TGTGCCAGCAGCCCCGGACTAGCGGGACAAGAGACCCAGTACTTC CASSPGLAGQETQYF
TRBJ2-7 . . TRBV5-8 TGTGCCAGCAGCTTGGGGGGGAGCTCCTACGAGCAGTACTTC CASSLGGSSYEQYF
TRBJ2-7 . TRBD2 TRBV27 TGTGCCAGCAGGAGAGCTGCTAGCGGTACCTACGAGCAGTACTTC CASRRAASGTYEQYF
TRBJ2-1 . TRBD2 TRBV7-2 TGTGCCAGCAGCTTAAATGTAGCGGGAGGAAAGATCTTC CASSLNVAGGKIF